This passage covers 9 T cell receptor beta chains from one sample sequenced in a study of spatial heterogeneity in lung cancer. As for time point: blood at routine non-recurrence follow-up after resection. In TCRdb, the 5' RACE reads were re-called with MiXCR into one record per CDR3 protein. The table lists tens of thousands of distinct CDR3 sequences, roughly 21% of them singletons. This specimen was PBMCs, taken at follow-up. The receptors were sampled from a male donor with early-stage non-small cell lung cancer.

This rearrangement joins TRBV19 to TRBJ1-2; TRBD1 matches at 9 bases. Germline V gene sequence: CDR1 LNHDA, CDR2 SQIVND (reference sequence). J gave up 1 base and V 4 bases, and 4 bases lay outside the gene matches. There are 15 residues in the CDR3. The CDR3 region is CASSTRGQGNYGYTF. The CDR3 bases are TGTGCCAGTAGTACTAGGGGACAGGGTAACTATGGCTACACCTTC.

This clonotype was observed a handful of times. The genes are TRBV18 and TRBJ2-2; D is ambiguous. With 7 bases removed from V and 0 bases from J, the gap between germline ends came to 3 bases. Germline assignment: CDR1 KGHSH and CDR2 LQKENI. This CDR3 comprises 12 residues. The CDR3: CASCPNTGELFF. The CDR3 nucleotides read TGTGCCAGCTGCCCGAACACCGGGGAGCTGTTTTTT.

This clonotype was seen more than once but under ten times. The CDR3 protein is CASSLVSAVEGMNTEAFF. The DNA of the CDR3 is TGTGCCAGCAGCTTAGTATCCGCAGTGGAGGGGATGAACACTGAAGCTTTCTTT. The V call is TRBV7-6, the J call TRBJ1-1; a weak D match, TRBD1 (5 bases). CDR1 and CDR2 from the germline V gene are SGHVS and FNYEAQ. Trimming removed 1 base from V and 0 bases from J, with 18 bases in between. CDR3 length: 18 residues.

This clonotype appeared a few times. The gene calls are TRBV29-1 and TRBJ2-3; 11 positions agree with TRBD1. After removal of 6 bases from V and 3 bases from J, the junction contained 8 bases not matched to a gene. CDR3 length equals 15 residues. From germline, CDR1 is SQVTM and CDR2 ANQGSEA. Written as DNA, the CDR3 is TGCAGCGTAGCGGGCGGACAGGGGGCGACAGATACGCAGTATTTT. Its protein is CSVAGGQGATDTQYF.

This CDR3 is CASSPTSGGGDTQYF. The CDR3, as DNA: TGTGCCAGCAGCCCCACCAGCGGGGGAGGAGATACGCAGTATTTT. The chain employs TRBV7-8 and TRBJ2-3; TRBD2 aligns across 8 bases. With 5 bases clipped from V and 5 bases from J, the junction kept 9 bases outside the gene matches. Germline values: CDR1 SGHVS, CDR2 FQNEAQ. CDR3 length equals 15 residues.

This clonotype was seen only a few times. This chain uses TRBV10-3 with TRBJ2-4; a weak D match, TRBD1 (5 bases). The CDR3 runs to 15 residues. With 0 bases removed from V and 3 bases from J, the gap between germline ends came to 9 bases. Looked up from germline, CDR1 is ENHRY and CDR2 is SYGVKD. CDR3 nucleotides: TGTGCCATCAGTGAGTCGGGGCAGGGCAAAAACATTCAGTACTTC. Translating gives CAISESGQGKNIQYF.

The rearrangement joins TRBV7-3 to TRBJ2-1, with D possibly TRBD2 on 7 matching bases. V was cut by 6 bases and J by 7 bases, with 19 bases left in between. Per the germline V gene, CDR1 is SGHTA and CDR2 is FQGTGA. This CDR3 spans 15 amino acids. The CDR3 bases are TGTGCCAGCAGTCCCCTATCGGGGGGCCCGAATGAGCAGTTCTTC. Protein product: CASSPLSGGPNEQFF. Filled out from reference TRBV7-3 and TRBJ2-1, the complete variable domain reads GAGVSQTPSNKVTEKGKYVELRCDPISGHTALYWYRQSLGQGPEFLIYFQGTGAADDSGLPNDRFFAVRPEGSVSTLKIQRTERGDSAVYLCASSPLSGGPNEQFFGPGTRLTVL.

The V gene is TRBV20-1, the J gene TRBJ1-1; a possible D gene is TRBD1 (6 bases). The germline CDR1 and CDR2 sequences are DFQATT and SNEGSKA (reference sequence). Trimming left V 3 bases short and J 3 bases short, with 11 bases between. The CDR3 is 13 amino acids. In DNA, the CDR3 is TGCAGTGCTAGTAGGCAGGGGTACACTGAAGCTTTCTTT. It translates to CSASRQGYTEAFF.

This clonotype was observed a handful of times. V usage is TRBV19 and J usage is TRBJ1-1, with TRBD1 identical over 9 bases. This CDR3 comprises 15 residues. Looked up from germline, CDR1 is LNHDA and CDR2 is SQIVND (reference sequence). The J segment lost 1 base and the V segment lost 6 bases, leaving 6 bases of the junction unmatched. CDR3 sequence (DNA): TGTGCCAGTAGAACACCGGGACAGGGGAACACTGAAGCTTTCTTT. It codes for CASRTPGQGNTEAFF.